Following are 18 T cell receptor beta chains from one sample sequenced in a study of cytomegalovirus exposure and HLA in healthy donors. Primers included in the PCR were 60 Vbeta and 13 Jbeta primers. Assay used: immunoSEQ multiplex PCR; TCRdb lists only in-frame clones, some missing. Among about 150,000 clones listed, 75% to 85% were seen once. The specimen was PBMCs. All receptors come from a human donor in good health.

This chain links TRBV7-9 with TRBJ1-2; D unresolved. Germline loops: CDR1 SEHNR, CDR2 FQNEAQ (reference sequence). CDR3 length: 16 residues. V gave up 4 bases and J gave up 1 base, with 16 bases separating them. The CDR3 spells CASSSEYGQDNYGYTF. The CDR3 coding sequence is TGTGCCAGCAGCTCAGAGTATGGGCAGGATAACTATGGCTACACCTTC.

This clone was detected once. The chain is built from TRBV28 and TRBJ2-2; 8 bases align to TRBD2. Germline assignment: CDR1 MDHEN and CDR2 SYDVKM. The CDR3 totals 14 residues. After removal of 3 bases from V and 7 bases from J, the junction contained 4 bases not matched to a gene. In DNA form, the CDR3 reads TGTGCCAGCAGTTTGACTAGCGAAGTCGGGGAGCTGTTTTTT. Encoded protein: CASSLTSEVGELFF.

The DNA of the CDR3 is TGTGCCAGCTTCGTGTTAAATACGCAGTATTTT. As protein: CASFVLNTQYF. The rearrangement joins TRBV11-2 to TRBJ2-3; D not resolved. Looked up from germline, CDR1 is SGHAT and CDR2 is FQNNGV. Trimming removed 8 bases at V and 7 bases at J, with 10 bases between. The CDR3 length is 11 residues.

The chain recombines TRBV5-6 with TRBJ2-1; D not certain. Germline assignment: CDR1 SGHDT and CDR2 YYEEEE. This CDR3 region has 13 residues. V was clipped by 0 bases and J by 9 bases, with 10 bases between them. The CDR3 spells CASSLASSSEQFF. The CDR3 DNA reads TGTGCCAGCAGCTTGGCCTCAAGTAGTGAGCAGTTCTTC.

This clone was seen only a few times. The genes are TRBV28 and TRBJ2-7; 8 positions agree with TRBD2. The germline gives CDR1 MDHEN, CDR2 SYDVKM. Trimming took 3 bases from V and 2 from J; bases not matched to a gene: 6. The CDR3 is made up of 15 amino acids. Written as DNA, the CDR3 is TGTGCCAGCAGTTTTCCGGGACTAGAGGCCTACGAGCAGTACTTC. Encoded protein: CASSFPGLEAYEQYF.

This clone was recorded a few times. V is TRBV5-1 and J is TRBJ2-1; 9 bases are a match to TRBD2. J was trimmed by 3 bases and V by 1 base; bases with no gene match: 8. Germline CDR1 is SGHRS and CDR2 is YFSETQ. This CDR3 is 17 amino acids long. The CDR3 is CASSLIRTSAIYNEQFF. The CDR3 DNA is TGCGCCAGCAGCTTGATTCGGACTAGCGCGATCTACAATGAGCAGTTCTTC.

This rearrangement joins TRBV7-2 to TRBJ1-5, with 10 positions matching TRBD1. The CDR3 is 14 amino acids. In germline, CDR1 is SGHTA, CDR2 FQGNSA. V trimming: 5 bases; J trimming: 7 bases; junction bases outside the gene matches: 5. CDR3 sequence: CASSRTGGLQPQHF. For the CDR3, the DNA is TGTGCCAGCAGCCGGACAGGGGGACTCCAGCCCCAGCATTTT.

This clone turned up a few times. In the same sample, other DNA sequences code for this CDR3. This chain uses TRBV6-5 with TRBJ2-7, with D possibly matching TRBD2 (7 bases). V was cut by 3 bases and J by 6 bases, with 9 bases left in between. Germline V CDR1 and CDR2: MNHEY, SVGAGI. The CDR3 has 12 amino acids. The CDR3 coding sequence is TGTGCCAGCAGTTATAGGGGGGGCGAGCAGTACTTC. This codes for CASSYRGGEQYF.

The rearrangement joins TRBV5-1 to TRBJ2-7; TRBD1 matches 11 bases. The CDR3 extends over 15 amino acids. CDR1 SGHRS and CDR2 YFSETQ come from the germline V gene. The V gene end was trimmed by 4 bases and the J gene end by 1 base; junction bases not matched to a gene: 4. CDR3 loop: CASSKGQGASYEQYF. Here the CDR3 DNA reads TGCGCCAGCAGCAAAGGACAGGGGGCTTCCTACGAGCAGTACTTC.

This clone was observed a single time. The rearrangement uses TRBV11-2 and TRBJ2-5, with D possibly TRBD2 on 6 matching bases. CDR1 SGHAT and CDR2 FQNNGV come from the germline V gene. This CDR3 spans 16 amino acids. Trimming took off 5 bases at V and 0 bases at J, with 16 bases between the two ends. CDR3 nucleotide sequence: TGTGCCAGCAGCCCAGCGTTGTGGGGGGACCAAGAGACCCAGTACTTC. Translating gives CASSPALWGDQETQYF.

The DNA for the CDR3 is TGTGCCAGCAGCTTAACAGGACAGGGCTCCTACGAGCAGTACTTC. It yields the protein CASSLTGQGSYEQYF. The V gene is TRBV7-6, the J gene TRBJ2-7; 8 bases align to TRBD1. Per germline, CDR1 SGHVS and CDR2 FNYEAQ. The CDR3 extends over 15 amino acids. After removal of 2 bases from V and 0 bases from J, the junction contained 3 bases not matched to a gene.

The J gene is TRBJ2-3, the V gene TRBV7-8; 14 bases align to TRBD2. Trimming took 6 bases from V and 4 from J; bases not matched to a gene: 3. Germline-derived CDR1 and CDR2 are SGHVS and FQNEAQ. CDR3 length equals 15 residues. The CDR3 here is CASRPTSGGADTQYF. The CDR3 nucleotides read TGTGCCAGCAGGCCGACTAGCGGGGGGGCAGATACGCAGTATTTT. The complete variable domain, with remaining parts taken from reference TRBV7-8 and TRBJ2-3, reads GAGVSQSPRYKVAKRGQDVALRCDPISGHVSLFWYQQALGQGPEFLTYFQNEAQLDKSGLPSDRFFAERPEGSVSTLKIQRTQQEDSAVYLCASRPTSGGADTQYFGPGTRLTVL.

The CDR3 loop reads CASSSRGTNYGYTF. The CDR3 coding sequence is TGTGCCAGCAGTTCCAGGGGAACTAACTATGGCTACACCTTC. The chain links TRBV6-4 to TRBJ1-2; possibly TRBD1 for D (6 bases). This CDR3 has 14 residues. Deletions cut 5 bases from V and 0 bases from J, with 10 bases between. The germline V gene encodes CDR1 MRHNA and CDR2 SNTAGT.

The chain recombines TRBV6-1 with TRBJ1-1; 7 positions match TRBD1. This CDR3 contains 12 residues. V lost 4 bases and J lost 7; bases outside the gene matches: 3. Germline V gene lookup returns CDR1 MNHNS and CDR2 SASEGT. The CDR3: CASSGGQSEAFF. CDR3 nucleotides: TGTGCCAGCAGTGGGGGACAGAGTGAAGCTTTCTTT.

The rearrangement links TRBV7-3 to TRBJ2-5; 13 bases align to TRBD2. This CDR3 has 16 amino acids. Germline V gene lookup returns CDR1 SGHTA and CDR2 FQGTGA. The V and J ends lost 4 bases and 3 bases, in that order; junction bases with no gene match: 5. The CDR3 here is CASSSRTSGSKETQYF. The CDR3, as DNA: TGTGCCAGCAGCTCCAGGACTAGCGGGAGTAAAGAGACCCAGTACTTC. Based on the CDR3 plus reference TRBV7-3 and TRBJ2-5, the full variable domain is GAGVSQTPSNKVTEKGKYVELRCDPISGHTALYWYRQSLGQGPEFLIYFQGTGAADDSGLPNDRFFAVRPEGSVSTLKIQRTERGDSAVYLCASSSRTSGSKETQYFGPGTRLLVL.

The rearrangement joins TRBV18 to TRBJ2-5; a weak D match, TRBD1 (6 bases). Trimming left V 1 base short and J 4 bases short, with 10 bases between. The CDR3 has 14 amino acids. CDR1 KGHSH and CDR2 LQKENI come from the germline V gene. The CDR3 nucleotides read TGTGCCAGCTCACCACTCCAAGGGGGAGAGACCCAGTACTTC. Its protein is CASSPLQGGETQYF.

The chain has TRBV11-2 and TRBJ2-3; 7 bases line up with TRBD2. V trimming: 4 bases; J trimming: 2 bases; junction bases outside the gene matches: 6. CDR1 SGHAT and CDR2 FQNNGV come from the germline V gene. This CDR3 region has 15 residues. The DNA of the CDR3 is TGTGCCAGCAGCTACTCTAGCGGCCCCACAGATACGCAGTATTTT. Translating it yields CASSYSSGPTDTQYF.

The chain employs TRBV28 and TRBJ2-7, with D possibly matching TRBD1 (5 bases). The V gene lost 8 bases and the J gene lost 5 bases, with 19 bases spanning the gap. CDR3 length: 14 amino acids. Germline CDR1 is MDHEN and CDR2 is SYDVKM. The CDR3 is CASWESSAGNEQYF. CDR3 nucleotide sequence: TGTGCCAGCTGGGAATCTTCGGCAGGGAACGAGCAGTACTTC. Combining the CDR3 with reference TRBV28 and TRBJ2-7 gives the whole variable domain DVKVTQSSRYLVKRTGEKVFLECVQDMDHENMFWYRQDPGLGLRLIYFSYDVKMKEKGDIPEGYSVSREKKERFSLILESASTNQTSMYLCASWESSAGNEQYFGPGTRLTVT.